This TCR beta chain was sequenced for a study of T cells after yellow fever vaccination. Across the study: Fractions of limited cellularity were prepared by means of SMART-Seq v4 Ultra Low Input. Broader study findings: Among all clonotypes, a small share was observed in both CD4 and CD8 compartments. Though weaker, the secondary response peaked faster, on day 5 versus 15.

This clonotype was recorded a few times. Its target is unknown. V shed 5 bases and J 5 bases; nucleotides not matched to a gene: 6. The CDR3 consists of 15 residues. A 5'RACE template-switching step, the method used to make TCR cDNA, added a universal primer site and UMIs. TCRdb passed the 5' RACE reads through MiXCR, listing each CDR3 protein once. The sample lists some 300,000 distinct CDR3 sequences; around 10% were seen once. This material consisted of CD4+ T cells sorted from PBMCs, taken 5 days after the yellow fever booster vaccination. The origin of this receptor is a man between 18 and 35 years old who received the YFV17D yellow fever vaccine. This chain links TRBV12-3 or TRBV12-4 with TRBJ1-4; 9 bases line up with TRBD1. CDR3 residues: CASSPTGGSNEKLFF. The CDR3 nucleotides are TGTGCCAGCAGTCCCACAGGGGGCTCAAATGAAAAACTGTTTTTT.